What follows are 9 T cell receptor beta chains derived from one specimen sequenced in a study of cytomegalovirus exposure and HLA in healthy donors. The study ran its PCR with 60 Vbeta and 13 Jbeta primers. Here immunoSEQ multiplex PCR was the method, and the copy in TCRdb shows in-frame clones only, minus some. The data hold about 110,000 clones, with over 65% observed a single time. The material sequenced was PBMCs. The source is a man aged 25 to 45 in good health and CMV-seropositive.

The rearrangement links TRBV7-2 to TRBJ2-2; D remains unclear. Germline CDR1 reads SGHTA; CDR2 reads FQGNSA. Trimming removed 1 base at V and 1 base at J, with 7 bases between. The CDR3 is 15 residues long. CDR3: CASSLVQKNTGELFF. The CDR3 DNA reads as TGTGCCAGCAGCTTAGTCCAGAAGAACACCGGGGAGCTGTTTTTT.

The chain couples TRBV4-3 to TRBJ1-1; D ambiguous. From germline, CDR1 is LGHNA and CDR2 YSLEER. CDR3 length equals 15 residues. The V end lost 0 bases, the J end lost 7 bases, and 15 bases lay between the germline ends. CDR3 in DNA: TGCGCCAGCAGCCAAGATCATCGGGGAGGCGGTGAAGCTTTCTTT. Protein: CASSQDHRGGGEAFF.

The DNA for the CDR3 is TGTGCCAGTAGTATAGGCGGGGGACCCTACGAGCAGTACTTC. Residues: CASSIGGGPYEQYF. The rearrangement uses TRBV19 and TRBJ2-7, with 7 bases matching TRBD2. Germline values: CDR1 LNHDA, CDR2 SQIVND (reference sequence). The CDR3 is 14 amino acids. With V trimmed by 1 base and J by 2 bases, 2 bases remained unmatched.

The chain carries TRBV11-3 and TRBJ2-1; 9 positions match TRBD2. Unmatched junction bases numbered 12, after V lost 6 bases and J lost 3 bases. Germline V gene data show CDR1 as SGHNT and CDR2 as YENEEA. The CDR3 runs to 17 residues. CDR3 residues: CASSVARGAGGYNEQFF. CDR3 bases: TGTGCCAGCAGTGTGGCGAGGGGAGCGGGGGGCTACAATGAGCAGTTCTTC.

The chain joins TRBV6-5 to TRBJ2-7; D is perhaps TRBD1 (5 bases). The length of the CDR3 is 15 residues. Trimming left V 6 bases short and J 2 bases short, with 17 bases between. Germline V gene lookup returns CDR1 MNHEY and CDR2 SVGAGI. The CDR3 reads CASSRMAGWAYEQYF. In DNA, the CDR3 is TGTGCCAGCAGCCGCATGGCAGGGTGGGCCTACGAGCAGTACTTC.

The V and J genes are TRBV4-3 and TRBJ2-1; D not certain. Trimming removed 0 bases from V and 4 bases from J, with 13 bases in between. The germline gives CDR1 LGHNA, CDR2 YSLEER. The CDR3 has 16 amino acids. CDR3 sequence reads: CASSQEEQNLYNEQFF. Written as DNA, the CDR3 is TGCGCCAGCAGCCAAGAAGAACAGAACCTTTACAATGAGCAGTTCTTC.

V gene TRBV5-6 combines with J gene TRBJ2-5; 7 bases agree with TRBD1. The CDR3 runs to 15 residues. The V gene end was trimmed by 2 bases and the J gene end by 1 base; junction bases not matched to a gene: 5. Per the germline V gene, CDR1 is SGHDT and CDR2 is YYEEEE. CDR3 coding DNA: TGTGCCAGCAGCTTTTTGGGGACAGCCCAAGAGACCCAGTACTTC. Protein product: CASSFLGTAQETQYF.

The CDR3 loop is CASSDTGGELYEQYF. Here the CDR3 DNA reads TGTGCCAGCAGTGATACAGGGGGAGAGCTCTACGAGCAGTACTTC. The chain links TRBV5-4 to TRBJ2-7; TRBD1 agrees at 8 bases. V dropped 5 bases and J dropped 3; count of bases not matched to a gene: 10. CDR1 and CDR2 (germline): SGHNT, YYREEE (reference sequence). This CDR3 has 15 amino acids. The full variable domain, with the rest looked up from reference TRBV5-4 and TRBJ2-7, is ETGVTQSPTHLIKTRGQQVTLRCSSQSGHNTVSWYQQALGQGPQFIFQYYREEENGRGNFPPRFSGLQFPNYSSELNVNALELDDSALYLCASSDTGGELYEQYFGPGTRLTVT.

V gene TRBV28 combines with J gene TRBJ2-1, with 10 nucleotides matching TRBD2. With V trimmed by 10 bases and J by 10 bases, 13 bases remained unmatched. Germline lookup yields CDR1 MDHEN and CDR2 SYDVKM. This CDR3 contains 14 residues. The CDR3 DNA reads as TGTGCCACCCAATCTAGCGGGGGCCTGGAGGAGCAGTTCTTC. It codes for CATQSSGGLEEQFF.